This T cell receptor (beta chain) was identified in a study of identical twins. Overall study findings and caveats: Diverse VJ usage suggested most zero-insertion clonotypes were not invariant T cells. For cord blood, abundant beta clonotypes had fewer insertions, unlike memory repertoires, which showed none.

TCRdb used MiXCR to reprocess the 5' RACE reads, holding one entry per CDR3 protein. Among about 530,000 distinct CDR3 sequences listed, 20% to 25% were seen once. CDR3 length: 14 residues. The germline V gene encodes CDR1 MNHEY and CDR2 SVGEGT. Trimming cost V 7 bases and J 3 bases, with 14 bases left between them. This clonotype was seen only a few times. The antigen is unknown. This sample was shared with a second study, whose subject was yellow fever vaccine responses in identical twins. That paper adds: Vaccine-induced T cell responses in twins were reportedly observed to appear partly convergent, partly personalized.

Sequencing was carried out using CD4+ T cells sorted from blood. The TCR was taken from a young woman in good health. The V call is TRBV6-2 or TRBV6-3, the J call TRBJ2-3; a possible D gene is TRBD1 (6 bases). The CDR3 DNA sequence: TGTGCCAGCACATCACAGGGCAGGACAGATACGCAGTATTTT. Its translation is CASTSQGRTDTQYF.